The TCR beta chain described here comes from a study of T cell responses to AZD1222 COVID-19 vaccine. Broader study findings: Increased Spike-specific TCR breadth and depth were observed after two AZD1222 doses. Targets within unmutated variant regions were reportedly found for nearly half of spike-specific TCRs. At baseline, seropositivity was found in only 6 or 7 AZD1222 recipients. Females outnumbered males among donors, who were mostly white British; clonal diversity was possibly underestimated.

Here immunoSEQ multiplex PCR was the method, and the copy in TCRdb shows in-frame clones only, minus some. The sample contains tens of thousands of clones, 75% to 90% of which appear only once. The CDR3 is 17 amino acids. V lost 0 bases and J lost 1; bases outside the gene matches: 6. Germline-derived CDR1 and CDR2 are LGHNA and YNFKEQ. A word on this clone: Its antigen remains unidentified.

The chain is built from TRBV4-2 and TRBJ2-1, with 7 bases that match TRBD2. Sequenced here: peripheral blood, sampled on day 0 of MenACWY control vaccination. This TCR came from an adult in good health. This CDR3 is CASSQESDGRSYNEQFF. CDR3 bases: TGTGCCAGCAGCCAAGAGTCCGACGGGAGGTCCTACAATGAGCAGTTCTTC.